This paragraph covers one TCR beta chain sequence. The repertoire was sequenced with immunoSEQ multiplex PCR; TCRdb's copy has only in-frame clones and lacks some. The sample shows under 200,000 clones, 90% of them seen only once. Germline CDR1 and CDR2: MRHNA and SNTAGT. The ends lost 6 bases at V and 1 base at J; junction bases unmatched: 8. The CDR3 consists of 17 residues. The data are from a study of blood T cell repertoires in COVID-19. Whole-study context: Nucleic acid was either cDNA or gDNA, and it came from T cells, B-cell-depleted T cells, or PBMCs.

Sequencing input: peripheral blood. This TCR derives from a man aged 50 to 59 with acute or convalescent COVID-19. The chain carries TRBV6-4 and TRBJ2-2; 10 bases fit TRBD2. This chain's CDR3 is CASSRTPSGRNTGELFF. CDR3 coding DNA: TGTGCCAGCAGCAGAACACCTAGCGGGAGGAACACCGGGGAGCTGTTTTTT.